These 12 T cell receptor beta chains came from one sample sequenced in a study of CD8 T cells in Susac syndrome (dated by TCRdb to between 2018 and 2020). Libraries came from the immunoSEQ multiplex PCR assay. RNA was extracted using the RNeasy kit, and roughly 0.5 to 1 ug of the RNA was reverse transcribed with random hexamers. The raw public reads went through TCRdb reprocessing: fastp at Q25, MiXCR clone calling, in-frame beta chains kept. Rows merge per CDR3 protein into single entries with the most common DNA and genes. Counted in this sample were 55,000 to 70,000 distinct CDR3 sequences; approximately 95% of them appeared once. The ten largest clones capture over 0.2% of the sample. Sequencing was performed on CD8+ T cells from PBMCs. Receptor source: a human donor in good health.

The chain is built from TRBV5-6 and TRBJ1-1; a weak D match, TRBD1 (5 bases). In germline, CDR1 is SGHDT, CDR2 YYEEEE. The CDR3 runs 14 residues. CDR3 in amino acids: CAEKQAGGNTEAFF. CDR3 DNA: TGTGCAGAAAAACAGGCGGGAGGGAACACTGAAGCTTTCTTT.

The rearrangement uses TRBV28 and TRBJ1-2, with 8 bases that match TRBD1. Germline V gene sequence: CDR1 MDHEN, CDR2 SYDVKM. V lost 4 bases and J lost 6; bases outside the gene matches: 4. CDR3 length: 13 residues. The CDR3 nucleotides read TGTGCCAGCAGTTGGACAGGGAGGGATGGCTACACCTTC. Translated, it gives CASSWTGRDGYTF.

J is TRBJ1-5 and V is TRBV7-9, with D uncertain. CDR3 size: 14 residues. V lost 5 bases and J 0 bases, leaving 8 bases between the germline ends. Germline loops: CDR1 SEHNR, CDR2 FQNEAQ (reference sequence). The CDR3 region is CASSHTDSNQPQHF. The CDR3 DNA sequence: TGTGCCAGCAGCCATACCGATAGCAATCAGCCCCAGCATTTT.

The V and J genes are TRBV13 and TRBJ2-7; possibly TRBD1 for D (6 bases). Trimming left V 0 bases short and J 3 bases short, with 12 bases between. This CDR3 spans 15 amino acids. Germline assignment: CDR1 PRHDT and CDR2 FYEKMQ (reference sequence). The CDR3 is CASSLGAGAYYEQYV. CDR3 nucleotide sequence: TGTGCCAGCAGCTTAGGGGCAGGGGCTTACTACGAGCAGTACGTC.

V is TRBV30 and J is TRBJ2-7, with a weak D call TRBD1 (5 bases). The CDR3 runs to 15 residues. Between the trimmed V and J ends, which lost 0 bases and 2 bases, there was a span of 14 bases. From germline, CDR1 is GTSNPN and CDR2 SVGIG (reference sequence). The CDR3 here is CAWSVTGRGPYEQYF. In DNA, the CDR3 is TGTGCCTGGAGTGTAACAGGTAGGGGTCCCTACGAGCAGTACTTC. Full variable domain (missing parts from reference TRBV30 and TRBJ2-7): SQTIHQWPATLVQPVGSPLSLECTVEGTSNPNLYWYRQAAGRGLQLLFYSVGIGQISSEVPQNLSASRPQDRQFILSSKKLLLSDSGFYLCAWSVTGRGPYEQYFGPGTRLTVT.

CDR3 loop: CASSYSGKTYEQYF. The CDR3 nucleotides read TGTGCCAGCAGTTACTCAGGGAAGACCTACGAGCAGTACTTC. This chain connects TRBV6-6 to TRBJ2-7, with unresolved D. Germline V lookup: CDR1 MNHNY, CDR2 SVGAGI (reference sequence). Trimming cost V 0 bases and J 2 bases, with 8 bases left between them. This CDR3 region has 14 residues.

J is TRBJ1-1 and V is TRBV10-3; TRBD1 might be the D (5 bases). With 2 bases removed from V and 5 bases from J, the gap between germline ends came to 12 bases. The germline V gene encodes CDR1 ENHRY and CDR2 SYGVKD. The CDR3 has 14 amino acids. The CDR3 region is CAISEARGVTEAFF. In DNA, the CDR3 is TGTGCCATCAGTGAGGCCAGAGGGGTAACTGAAGCTTTCTTT.

This sequence joins TRBV12-3 or TRBV12-4 and TRBJ2-1; D is unclear. Between the trimmed V and J ends, which lost 8 bases and 7 bases, there was a span of 9 bases. CDR3 length: 11 residues. CDR3 amino acids: CASAQRNEQFF. For the CDR3, the DNA is TGTGCCAGCGCGCAGCGAAATGAGCAGTTCTTC.

This clonotype was seen only a few times. V is TRBV12-3 or TRBV12-4 and J is TRBJ2-7; no clear D. The V end lost 1 base, the J end lost 3 bases, and 4 bases lay between the germline ends. The CDR3 loop spans 12 amino acids. The CDR3 nucleotides read TGTGCCAGCAGTTTAGGGAACTACGAGCAGTACTTC. Its translation is CASSLGNYEQYF.

The chain carries TRBV19 and TRBJ1-1; D not resolved. Germline assignment: CDR1 LNHDA and CDR2 SQIVND (reference sequence). The CDR3 loop spans 14 amino acids. Trimming removed 3 bases from V and 0 bases from J, with 8 bases in between. The CDR3 spells CASSISWLNTEAFF. CDR3 sequence (DNA): TGTGCCAGTAGTATTTCCTGGTTGAACACTGAAGCTTTCTTT. The full variable domain, in which reference TRBV19 and TRBJ1-1 provide the parts outside the CDR3, is DGGITQSPKYLFRKEGQNVTLSCEQNLNHDAMYWYRQDPGQGLRLIYYSQIVNDFQKGDIAEGYSVSREKKESFPLTVTSAQKNPTAFYLCASSISWLNTEAFFGQGTRLTVV.

V is TRBV29-1 and J is TRBJ1-2; TRBD1 might be the D (5 bases). Germline V lookup: CDR1 SQVTM, CDR2 ANQGSEA. The V end lost 6 bases, the J end lost 3 bases, and 11 bases lay between the germline ends. The CDR3 covers 12 residues. The CDR3 loop is CSVVDSDYGYTF. Written as DNA, the CDR3 is TGCAGCGTGGTAGACAGTGACTATGGCTACACCTTC.

The V call is TRBV4-3, the J call TRBJ2-1; D could derive from TRBD1 or TRBD2 (5 bases each). Germline CDR1 reads LGHNA; CDR2 reads YSLEER. The CDR3 length is 13 residues. V lost 4 bases to trimming and J lost 6 bases, with 10 bases between them. The CDR3 here is CASSLGPRNEQFF. The CDR3 DNA sequence: TGCGCCAGCAGCCTGGGACCTCGCAATGAGCAGTTCTTC.